A selection of T cell receptor beta chains follows, all from one sample in a study of blood T cell repertoires in COVID-19. Only in-frame clones appear in the TCRdb table, and some are missing; sequencing was by immunoSEQ multiplex PCR. The sample holds approximately 250,000 clones, approximately 89% seen once. The sequenced sample consisted of peripheral blood. The receptors shown here come from a man aged 40-55 years with active or convalescent COVID-19. The CDR3 runs from the conserved cysteine through the conserved F or W. D genes are given only for firm matches. Expanded clones are given a class, and other clones once, few, many or no size at all.

V gene	D gene	J gene	clone size	CDR3 protein	CDR3 DNA
TRBV27	.	TRBJ2-3	.	CASSPGVWGEDTQYF	TGTGCCAGCAGTCCCGGGGTTTGGGGTGAAGATACGCAGTATTTT
TRBV19	TRBD1	TRBJ1-2	.	CASSMTDRENTF	TGTGCCAGTAGTATGACAGACAGGGAGAACACCTTC
TRBV18	TRBD2	TRBJ2-1	.	CASSRGTSGGNEQFF	TGTGCCAGCTCCCGAGGGACTAGCGGGGGCAATGAGCAGTTCTTC
TRBV19	TRBD2	TRBJ2-2	.	CASNFRGGNTGELFF	TGTGCCAGTAATTTCCGGGGGGGAAACACCGGGGAGCTGTTTTTT
TRBV2	.	TRBJ2-3	.	CASGDSDTDTQYF	TGTGCCAGCGGAGACAGCGACACAGATACGCAGTATTTT
TRBV2	.	TRBJ2-3	.	CASSDRSGLWRNTQYF	TGTGCCAGCAGTGACCGGAGCGGCCTTTGGAGAAATACGCAGTATTTT
TRBV7-5	.	TRBJ2-7	.	CVRECRERSYEQYF	TGTGTCAGAGAGTGCCGGGAGAGGTCCTACGAGCAGTACTTC
TRBV12-5	.	TRBJ2-3	.	CASGLDGLARLDTQYF	TGTGCTAGTGGTTTGGACGGCCTCGCGCGGTTGGATACGCAGTATTTT
TRBV21-1	.	TRBJ1-1	many	CASSKERRQPVNTEAFF	TGTGCCAGCAGCAAAGAGAGGAGGCAGCCCGTGAACACTGAAGCTTTCTTT
TRBV30	.	TRBJ1-4	.	CAFTKGTPEKLFF	TGTGCCTTCACGAAAGGGACACCAGAAAAACTGTTTTTT
TRBV13	TRBD1	TRBJ2-5	.	CASSFWDRGKETQYF	TGTGCCAGCAGCTTTTGGGACAGGGGGAAAGAGACCCAGTACTTC
TRBV4-1	TRBD2	TRBJ2-1	.	CASSQDPEGLAGDNEQFF	TGCGCCAGCAGCCAAGATCCCGAGGGGCTAGCGGGGGACAATGAGCAGTTCTTC
TRBV5-1	.	TRBJ2-1	.	CASSLVGSGVNEQFF	TGCGCCAGCAGCTTGGTCGGTTCGGGTGTAAATGAGCAGTTCTTC
TRBV19	TRBD1	TRBJ2-5	.	CASRRGQGQETQYF	TGTGCCAGTAGGCGGGGACAGGGCCAAGAGACCCAGTACTTC
TRBV19	.	TRBJ2-7	.	CASSIRHPYEQYF	TGTGCCAGTAGTATCAGGCATCCCTACGAGCAGTACTTC
TRBV19	.	TRBJ1-5	.	CASRGGANLNQPQHF	TGTGCCAGCCGCGGGGGAGCCAACCTAAATCAGCCCCAGCATTTT
TRBV28	.	TRBJ1-5	.	CASSQLREPQHF	TGTGCCAGCAGCCAGCTTCGGGAGCCCCAGCATTTT
TRBV9	TRBD1	TRBJ2-2	.	CASSGRTGISGELFF	TGTGCCAGCAGCGGAAGGACAGGGATCTCCGGGGAGCTGTTTTTT
TRBV5-1	TRBD1	TRBJ1-4	.	CASSKGQGSSTNEKLFF	TGCGCCAGCAGCAAAGGACAGGGGAGTAGTACTAATGAAAAACTGTTTTTT
TRBV19	.	TRBJ1-5	.	CASSITLGVFSQHF	TGTGCCAGTAGTATCACGTTAGGGGTTTTCTCCCAGCATTTT
TRBV30	TRBD2	TRBJ2-1	.	CAWSLPLAEYNEQFF	TGTGCCTGGAGTCTTCCACTAGCGGAGTACAATGAGCAGTTCTTC
TRBV5-1	.	TRBJ1-1	.	CASSFGLEAFF	TGCGCCAGCAGCTTCGGACTTGAGGCTTTCTTT
TRBV5-1	.	TRBJ2-3	.	CASSLGERGTDTQYF	TGCGCCAGCAGCTTGGGCGAGCGGGGCACAGATACGCAGTATTTT
TRBV5-6	.	TRBJ1-2	.	CASSLGGSYGYTF	TGTGCCAGCAGCTTGGGAGGGAGCTATGGCTACACCTTC
TRBV7-3	TRBD1	TRBJ2-1	.	CASSSPGQGSNEQFF	TGTGCCAGCAGCTCTCCGGGACAGGGGAGCAATGAGCAGTTCTTC
TRBV7-9	TRBD1	TRBJ1-4	.	CASSSTARGEKLFF	TGTGCCAGCAGCTCCACGGCCAGGGGGGAAAAACTGTTTTTT
TRBV30	.	TRBJ2-3	.	CAWSEDRFTDTQYF	TGTGCCTGGAGTGAGGACAGATTCACAGATACGCAGTATTTT
TRBV7-2	TRBD2	TRBJ2-7	once	CASSPIAGEIGYEQYF	TGTGCCAGCAGCCCCATCGCGGGAGAAATTGGGTACGAGCAGTACTTC
TRBV5-1	.	TRBJ2-7	.	CASSPGDHPYEQYF	TGCGCCAGCAGCCCCGGTGATCATCCCTACGAGCAGTACTTC
TRBV28	TRBD1	TRBJ1-3	once	CASSVQGPFSGNTIYF	TGTGCCAGCAGTGTACAGGGGCCTTTCTCTGGAAACACCATATATTTT
TRBV5-5	.	TRBJ1-2	.	CASSYTGQYTF	TGTGCCAGCAGCTATACTGGACAGTACACCTTC
TRBV29-1	.	TRBJ2-7	.	CSVLGIGGPYEQYF	TGCAGCGTTCTGGGGATAGGGGGTCCCTACGAGCAGTACTTC
TRBV19	TRBD1	TRBJ2-1	.	CASSIASGGDEQFF	TGTGCCAGTAGTATAGCGTCAGGGGGAGATGAGCAGTTCTTC
TRBV6-5	.	TRBJ1-6	.	CASGRGDNSPLHF	TGTGCCAGCGGGAGGGGGGATAATTCACCCCTCCACTTT
TRBV19	TRBD1	TRBJ1-4	.	CASSITGGAGDEKLFF	TGTGCCAGTAGTATAACAGGGGGCGCGGGGGATGAAAAACTGTTTTTT
TRBV10-3	.	TRBJ1-5	.	CAISDQVDSNQPQHF	TGTGCCATCAGTGATCAGGTCGATAGCAATCAGCCCCAGCATTTT
TRBV18	TRBD2	TRBJ2-2	.	CASSPMGLAVNTGELFF	TGTGCCAGCTCACCGATGGGACTAGCGGTAAACACCGGGGAGCTGTTTTTT
TRBV30	TRBD1	TRBJ1-5	.	CAWSATGGGIYNQPQHF	TGTGCCTGGAGTGCAACAGGGGGAGGTATATACAATCAGCCCCAGCATTTT
TRBV13	.	TRBJ1-4	.	CASSFAGRNEKLFF	TGTGCCAGCAGCTTTGCGGGACGGAATGAAAAACTGTTTTTT
TRBV5-1	TRBD1	TRBJ1-6	.	CASSSPREDRVGSPLHF	TGCGCCAGCAGCTCGCCCCGAGAGGACAGGGTCGGGTCACCCCTCCACTTT
TRBV28	TRBD2	TRBJ2-5	.	CASSFGTSAQETQYF	TGTGCCAGCAGTTTTGGGACTAGCGCCCAAGAGACCCAGTACTTC
TRBV9	.	TRBJ2-3	.	CASSSLSSGSTDTQYF	TGTGCCAGCAGCTCTCTATCAAGCGGGAGCACAGATACGCAGTATTTT
TRBV27	.	TRBJ2-3	once	CASSFGGAATDTQYF	TGTGCCAGCAGTTTCGGCGGGGCTGCCACAGATACGCAGTATTTT
TRBV7-3	.	TRBJ2-3	.	CASSASGSWDTQYF	TGTGCCAGCAGCGCTTCCGGGAGCTGGGATACGCAGTATTTT
TRBV24-1	.	TRBJ2-7	once	CATSAGRVQYF	TGTGCCACCAGCGCTGGGCGGGTGCAGTACTTC
TRBV18	TRBD1	TRBJ1-5	.	CASSAQTGANNQPQHF	TGTGCCAGCTCGGCTCAGACAGGGGCCAATAATCAGCCCCAGCATTTT
TRBV24-1	.	TRBJ2-7	.	CATSPTNRTASSYEQYF	TGTGCCACCAGCCCCACTAATAGGACAGCCAGCTCCTACGAGCAGTACTTC
TRBV9	.	TRBJ2-5	once	CASSVGAGHPGTQYF	TGTGCCAGCAGCGTAGGGGCAGGGCATCCGGGGACCCAGTACTTC